Below are 24 T cell receptor beta chains sequenced from a single sample in a study of control samples from healthy donors and cancer patients. The method was immunoSEQ multiplex PCR; TCRdb's version includes in-frame clones alone and lacks a portion of them. Found here are about 180,000 clones, 85% to 90% of them singletons; the top ten hold 1.4%. Sequencing was performed on blood. These receptors came from a woman in her forties or fifties in good health.

The J gene is TRBJ2-3, the V gene TRBV3-1 (or the pseudogene TRBV3-2), with D possibly called TRBD1 or TRBD2 (6 bases each). The CDR3 is 14 residues long. Looked up from germline, CDR1 is LGHDT and CDR2 is YNNKEL (reference sequence). Deletions cut 6 bases from V and 2 bases from J, with 12 bases between. CDR3 amino acids: CASSSGGITDTQYF. CDR3 DNA: TGTGCCAGCAGTTCCGGGGGCATCACAGATACGCAGTATTTT.

The V gene is TRBV5-1, the J gene TRBJ2-5, with 12 bases aligning to TRBD2. The CDR3 totals 15 residues. Germline V CDR1 and CDR2: SGHRS, YFSETQ. Trimming removed 0 bases from V and 4 bases from J; junction bases left unmatched: 1. The CDR3 region is CASSLGLAGAETQYF. DNA for the CDR3: TGCGCCAGCAGCTTGGGACTAGCGGGAGCAGAGACCCAGTACTTC.

The chain uses TRBV28 and TRBJ1-6; 9 nucleotides agree with TRBD1. CDR3 length: 16 amino acids. The V and J ends lost 6 bases and 4 bases, in that order; junction bases with no gene match: 7. Per germline, CDR1 MDHEN and CDR2 SYDVKM. CDR3 coding DNA: TGTGCCAGCAGAGCACAGGGGGCGGGTTATAATTCACCCCTCCACTTT. It yields the protein CASRAQGAGYNSPLHF.

A few counts support this clone. The chain combines TRBV18 with TRBJ1-5; TRBD1 agrees at 7 bases. The germline gives CDR1 KGHSH, CDR2 LQKENI. This CDR3 region has 16 residues. V lost 3 bases and J lost 0; bases outside the gene matches: 5. The chain's CDR3 is CASSPIEGASNQPQHF. CDR3 nucleotide sequence: TGTGCCAGCTCACCCATCGAGGGGGCTAGCAATCAGCCCCAGCATTTT. Supplemented by reference TRBV18 and TRBJ1-5, the full variable domain reads NAGVMQNPRHLVRRRGQEARLRCSPMKGHSHVYWYRQLPEEGLKFMVYLQKENIIDESGMPKERFSAEFPKEGPSILRIQQVVRGDSAAYFCASSPIEGASNQPQHFGDGTRLSIL.

This chain links TRBV4-1 with TRBJ1-1; TRBD1 matches at 8 bases. In germline, CDR1 is MGHRA, CDR2 YSYEKL. Germline trimming cut 2 bases from V and 5 bases from J; bases unmatched to any gene: 7. This CDR3 has 15 residues. The CDR3 region has the DNA TGCGCCAGCAGCCAAATCAGGGGGCTAAGGACTGAAGCTTTCTTT. Protein product: CASSQIRGLRTEAFF.

The rearrangement links TRBV7-9 to TRBJ1-1; possible D gene TRBD1, 5 bases. Germline CDR1 is SEHNR and CDR2 is FQNEAQ (reference sequence). The CDR3 loop spans 15 amino acids. V was trimmed by 2 bases and J by 0 bases, leaving 10 bases between them. CDR3 coding DNA: TGTGCCAGCAGCTTACCAGGGACGATGAACACTGAAGCTTTCTTT. It translates to CASSLPGTMNTEAFF.

The chain is built from TRBV19 and TRBJ2-3; possible D gene TRBD2, 6 bases. V was trimmed by 5 bases and J by 1 base, leaving 13 bases between them. CDR3 length equals 15 residues. CDR1 and CDR2 from the germline V gene are LNHDA and SQIVND (reference sequence). The CDR3 protein is CASSFPPGGTDTQYF. The DNA for the CDR3 is TGTGCCAGTAGTTTCCCCCCGGGGGGCACAGATACGCAGTATTTT.

The gene calls are TRBV5-1 and TRBJ2-7, with TRBD2 as a possible D gene (6 bases). The CDR3 has 15 residues. Looked up from germline, CDR1 is SGHRS and CDR2 is YFSETQ. Between the trimmed V and J ends, which lost 3 bases and 2 bases, there was a span of 15 bases. CDR3 sequence (DNA): TGCGCCAGCAGCTCTCGGGGGAGGAATACCTACGAGCAGTACTTC. Its translation is CASSSRGRNTYEQYF.

The CDR3 reads CASTTLAKAYNEQFF. The CDR3 DNA reads as TGTGCCAGCACCACCCTAGCCAAAGCGTACAATGAGCAGTTCTTC. The chain links TRBV11-2 to TRBJ2-1; D is possibly TRBD2 (5 bases). Trimming took 7 bases from V and 4 from J, leaving 17 bases between them. The germline CDR1 and CDR2 sequences are SGHAT and FQNNGV. The CDR3 has 15 residues.

This chain joins TRBV27 and TRBJ2-3; tentatively, D is TRBD1 (5 bases). The CDR3 spans 15 residues. Trimming stripped 3 bases from V and 2 bases from J, with 12 bases between. Germline assignment: CDR1 MNHEY and CDR2 SMNVEV (reference sequence). CDR3 protein: CASSLRQGDTDTQYF. CDR3 in DNA: TGTGCCAGCAGTTTGAGACAAGGGGACACAGATACGCAGTATTTT.

This chain links TRBV19 with TRBJ1-6, with TRBD1 identical over 9 bases. This CDR3 is built from 18 residues. Germline trimming cut 4 bases from V and 0 bases from J; bases unmatched to any gene: 7. Germline V lookup: CDR1 LNHDA, CDR2 SQIVND (reference sequence). The CDR3 reads CASSTTGTGSSYNSPLHF. CDR3 bases: TGTGCCAGTAGTACTACCGGGACAGGGAGCTCCTATAATTCACCCCTCCACTTT.

The rearrangement links TRBV30 to TRBJ2-5; either TRBD1 or TRBD2 may supply D (6 bases each). Germline CDR1 GTSNPN, CDR2 SVGIG (reference sequence). The germline V and J ends were trimmed by 2 bases and 4 bases, with 11 bases remaining between them. The CDR3 length is 13 residues. The CDR3 protein is CAWSTGAGETQYF. The CDR3 bases are TGTGCCTGGAGTACGGGGGCAGGAGAGACCCAGTACTTC.

Notes on this clone: One end of the junction fails to match germline, which may point to a read error. The genes are TRBV29-1 and TRBJ2-7, with TRBD2 matching over 7 bases. Germline V gene data show CDR1 as SQVTM and CDR2 as ANQGSEA. This CDR3 is built from 14 residues. The CDR3 loop reads CSVCPETSSCEQYF. CDR3 DNA sequence: TGCAGCGTTTGCCCAGAGACTAGCTCCTGCGAGCAGTACTTC.

This chain joins TRBV7-9 and TRBJ1-1; unclear D gene. V dropped 1 base and J dropped 8 bases, with 5 bases sitting between them. Germline V CDR1 and CDR2: SEHNR, FQNEAQ (reference sequence). This CDR3 is built from 11 residues. In DNA form, the CDR3 reads TGTGCCAGCAGCTTAGGAAGGGAAGCTTTCTTT. Translation: CASSLGREAFF.

The CDR3 region is CASSHEGGGYGYTF. As DNA, the CDR3 is TGTGCCAGCAGCCATGAGGGCGGGGGCTATGGCTACACCTTC. The chain carries TRBV4-2 and TRBJ1-2, with D perhaps TRBD1 (5 bases). Germline loops: CDR1 LGHNA, CDR2 YNFKEQ. The V end lost 3 bases, the J end lost 4 bases, and 12 bases lay between the germline ends. The CDR3 contains 14 residues.

The rearrangement links TRBV11-2 to TRBJ2-2, with D tentatively TRBD1 (6 bases). Germline V gene sequence: CDR1 SGHAT, CDR2 FQNNGV. This CDR3 comprises 15 residues. Trimming removed 6 bases at V and 7 bases at J, with 18 bases between. The CDR3 nucleotides read TGTGCCAGCAGACCCCATTCGATGGGACACGGGGAGCTGTTTTTT. Its translation is CASRPHSMGHGELFF.

This chain joins TRBV10-3 and TRBJ2-5; 9 bases match TRBD2. Germline CDR1 ENHRY, CDR2 SYGVKD. The ends lost 2 bases at V and 4 bases at J; junction bases unmatched: 11. This CDR3 comprises 17 residues. In DNA, the CDR3 is TGTGCCATCAGTGAGGGGGGTAGCGGGGGCGGGGGAGAGACCCAGTACTTC. Translated, it gives CAISEGGSGGGGETQYF.

This clone has a handful of counts. In nucleotides, the CDR3 is TGTGCCAGTCAACCGGGACTCATGGCAGATACGCAGTATTTT. This gives the protein CASQPGLMADTQYF. The gene calls are TRBV18 and TRBJ2-3, with D perhaps matching TRBD2 (6 bases). This CDR3 is built from 14 residues. The germline gives CDR1 KGHSH, CDR2 LQKENI. The V and J ends lost 9 bases and 4 bases respectively, with 17 bases between them.

J is TRBJ1-1 and V is TRBV12-3 or TRBV12-4; D gene unclear. This CDR3 has 10 residues. V lost 8 bases to trimming and J lost 0 bases, with 1 base between them. Here the CDR3 reads CASLNTEAFF. The CDR3 region has the DNA TGTGCCAGCCTGAACACTGAAGCTTTCTTT.

Of note for this clone: The same CDR3 is also encoded by other DNA sequences in this sample. The chain has TRBV24-1 and TRBJ1-1; D not resolved. Between the trimmed V and J ends, which lost 5 bases and 2 bases, there was a span of 8 bases. CDR3 length equals 13 residues. CDR1 is KGHDR, CDR2 SFDVKD, per germline. The CDR3: CATSGRKNTEAFF. DNA for the CDR3: TGTGCCACCAGTGGACGGAAAAACACTGAAGCTTTCTTT.

On this clone itself: This specimen includes other DNA sequences encoding the same CDR3. This sequence joins TRBV7-2 and TRBJ2-1; 12 bases line up with TRBD2. V trimming: 5 bases; J trimming: 2 bases; junction bases outside the gene matches: 4. CDR1 and CDR2 (germline): SGHTA, FQGNSA. CDR3 size: 16 residues. In DNA form, the CDR3 reads TGTGCCAGCAGCCCCCTAGCGGGGGGGGCCTACAATGAGCAGTTCTTC. It translates to CASSPLAGGAYNEQFF.

This clone appeared a single time. This sequence joins TRBV15 and TRBJ2-3; 8 bases agree with TRBD2. The V gene end was trimmed by 5 bases and the J gene end by 1 base; junction bases not matched to a gene: 5. Germline V gene data show CDR1 as LNHNV and CDR2 as YYDKDF (reference sequence). CDR3 length: 15 residues. The CDR3 region is CATSLWTSRTDTQYF. DNA of the CDR3: TGTGCCACCAGCTTATGGACTAGCCGCACAGATACGCAGTATTTT.

The gene calls are TRBV6-5 and TRBJ2-7; the match to TRBD1 covers 8 bases. Germline-derived CDR1 and CDR2 are MNHEY and SVGAGI. J was trimmed by 4 bases and V by 2 bases; bases with no gene match: 4. This CDR3 has 14 residues. Here the CDR3 DNA reads TGTGCCAGCAGTTACGCGGGACAGGAATACGAGCAGTACTTC. It codes for CASSYAGQEYEQYF.

CDR3 coding DNA: TGTGCCAGCAGCTCGTTCGCCTCCACAGATACGCAGTATTTT. Translated: CASSSFASTDTQYF. This chain links TRBV7-2 with TRBJ2-3; D gene ambiguous. Germline V gene sequence: CDR1 SGHTA, CDR2 FQGNSA. Between the trimmed V and J ends, which lost 4 bases and 2 bases, there was a span of 10 bases. The CDR3 covers 14 residues.